This T cell receptor beta chain was captured by sequencing in a study of OX40 agonist ivuxolimab in advanced cancers. Looking at the study overall: Intravenous ivuxolimab at 0.01 to 10 mg/kg was given to patients every 2 weeks. Allowance was made for prior anti-PD-1, anti-PD-L1 or anti-CTLA-4 therapy, and 40% to 45% had some.

The length of the CDR3 is 16 residues. J was trimmed by 2 bases and V by 7 bases; bases with no gene match: 13. Germline values: CDR1 LNHDA, CDR2 SQIVND (reference sequence). In its sample, this clone was seen a few times. What it recognizes is unknown. TCRdb's copy holds only in-frame clones and misses some; the assay was immunoSEQ multiplex PCR. The sample has about 20,000 clones; 80% to 90% are singletons. Points from the study as a whole: Expanded clones tended on average to be more numerous among CD8+ T cells than CD4+.

This sample comprised CD4+ or CD8+ T cells sorted from blood, obtained in a trial of the OX40 agonist ivuxolimab. This receptor was taken from an adult with an advanced solid tumor such as melanoma, head and neck, liver or kidney cancer. The chain carries TRBV19 and TRBJ1-1, with 7 bases fitting TRBD1. CDR3 coding DNA: TGTGCCAGTACCTTTCCCTCCAGGGGGATTAACACTGAAGCTTTCTTT. It codes for CASTFPSRGINTEAFF.